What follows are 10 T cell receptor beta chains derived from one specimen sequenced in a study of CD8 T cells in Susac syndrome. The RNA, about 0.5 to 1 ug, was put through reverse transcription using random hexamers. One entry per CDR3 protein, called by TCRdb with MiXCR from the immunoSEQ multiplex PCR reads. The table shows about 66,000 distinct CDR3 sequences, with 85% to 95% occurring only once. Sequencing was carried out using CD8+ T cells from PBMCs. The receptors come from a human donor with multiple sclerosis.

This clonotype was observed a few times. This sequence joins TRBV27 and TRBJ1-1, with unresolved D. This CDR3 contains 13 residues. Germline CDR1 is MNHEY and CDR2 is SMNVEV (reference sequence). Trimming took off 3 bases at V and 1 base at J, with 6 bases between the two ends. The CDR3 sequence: CASSLAANTEAFF. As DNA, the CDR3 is TGTGCCAGCAGTTTGGCAGCGAACACTGAAGCTTTCTTT.

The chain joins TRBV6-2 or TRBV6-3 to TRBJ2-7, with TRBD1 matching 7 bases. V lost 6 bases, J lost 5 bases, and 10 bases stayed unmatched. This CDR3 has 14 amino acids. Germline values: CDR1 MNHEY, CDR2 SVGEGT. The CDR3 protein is CASSDRTGADEQYF. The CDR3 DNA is TGTGCCAGCAGCGACAGGACAGGCGCGGACGAGCAGTACTTC.

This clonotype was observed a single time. The CDR3 DNA follows: TGTGCCAGCAGTTGGACTAGCGGGAGCTCCTACGAGCAGTACTTC. The encoded protein is CASSWTSGSSYEQYF. V and J are TRBV28 and TRBJ2-7, with 13 bases aligning to TRBD2. V was clipped by 4 bases and J by 0 bases; unmatched bases: 0. CDR1 is MDHEN, CDR2 SYDVKM, per germline. The CDR3 is 15 residues long.

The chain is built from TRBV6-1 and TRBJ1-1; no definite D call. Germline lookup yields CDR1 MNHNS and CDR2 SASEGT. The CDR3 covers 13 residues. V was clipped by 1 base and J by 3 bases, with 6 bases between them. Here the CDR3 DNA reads TGTGCCAGCAGTGAAGGCAGCTACACTGAAGCTTTCTTT. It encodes CASSEGSYTEAFF.

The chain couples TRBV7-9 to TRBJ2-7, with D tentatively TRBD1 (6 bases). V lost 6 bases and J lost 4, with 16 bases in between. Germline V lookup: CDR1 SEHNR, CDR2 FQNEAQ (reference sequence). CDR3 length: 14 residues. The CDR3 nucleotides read TGTGCCAGCAGGCCAAGGGGACAACCATACGAGCAGTACTTC. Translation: CASRPRGQPYEQYF.

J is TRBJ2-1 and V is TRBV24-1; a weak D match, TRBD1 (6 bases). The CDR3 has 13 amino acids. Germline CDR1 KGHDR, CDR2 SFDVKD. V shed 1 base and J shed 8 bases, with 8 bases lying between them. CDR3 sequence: CATSDLGGYEQFF. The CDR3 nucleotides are TGTGCCACCAGTGATTTAGGGGGTTATGAGCAGTTCTTC.

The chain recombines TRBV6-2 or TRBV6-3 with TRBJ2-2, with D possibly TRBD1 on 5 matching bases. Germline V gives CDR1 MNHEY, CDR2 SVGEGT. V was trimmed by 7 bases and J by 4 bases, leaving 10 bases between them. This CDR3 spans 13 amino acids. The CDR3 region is CASTIDSTGELFF. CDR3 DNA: TGTGCCAGCACCATAGACAGCACCGGGGAGCTGTTTTTT.

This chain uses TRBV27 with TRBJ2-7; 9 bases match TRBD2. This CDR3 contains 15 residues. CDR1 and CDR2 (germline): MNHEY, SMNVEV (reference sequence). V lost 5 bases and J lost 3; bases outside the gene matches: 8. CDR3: CASSTIAGELYEQYF. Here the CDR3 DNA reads TGTGCCAGCAGTACTATAGCGGGGGAGCTCTACGAGCAGTACTTC.

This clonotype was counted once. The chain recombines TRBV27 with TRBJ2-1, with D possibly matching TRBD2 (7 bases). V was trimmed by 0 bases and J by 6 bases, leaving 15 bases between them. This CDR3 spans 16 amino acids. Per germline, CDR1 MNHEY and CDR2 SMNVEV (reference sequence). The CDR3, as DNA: TGTGCCAGCAGTTTATCTGCAGGGGAGGGCCTCAATGAGCAGTTCTTC. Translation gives CASSLSAGEGLNEQFF.

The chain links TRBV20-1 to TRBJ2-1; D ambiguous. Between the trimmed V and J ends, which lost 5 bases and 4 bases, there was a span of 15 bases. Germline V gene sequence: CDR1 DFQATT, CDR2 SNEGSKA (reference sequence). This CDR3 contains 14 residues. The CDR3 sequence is CSAPGLSYYNEQFF. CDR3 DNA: TGCAGTGCTCCTGGCCTTTCCTATTACAATGAGCAGTTCTTC.